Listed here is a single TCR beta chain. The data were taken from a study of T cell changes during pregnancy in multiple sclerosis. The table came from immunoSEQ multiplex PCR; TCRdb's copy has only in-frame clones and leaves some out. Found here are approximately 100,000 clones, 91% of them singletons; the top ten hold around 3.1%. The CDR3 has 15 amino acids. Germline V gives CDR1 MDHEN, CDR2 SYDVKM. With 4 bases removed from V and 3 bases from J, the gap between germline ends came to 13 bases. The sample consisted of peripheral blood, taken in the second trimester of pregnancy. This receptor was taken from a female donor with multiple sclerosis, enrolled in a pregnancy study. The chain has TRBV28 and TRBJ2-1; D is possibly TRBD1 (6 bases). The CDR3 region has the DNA TGTGCCAGCAGTTCCCAGGGGATATACTACAATGAGCAGTTCTTC. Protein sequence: CASSSQGIYYNEQFF.